One TCR beta chain is described in this entry. Methods used by the authors: Using reference gene primer amplification, nucleated cell counts were estimated. The protocol was immunoSEQ multiplex PCR, while the TCRdb copy is restricted to in-frame clones and leaves out a portion. The V and J calls and clone size were taken over from that table, and D and trimming were inferred from the DNA. This sample has around 50,000 clones, with roughly 80% found just once. The sample belongs to a study of blood T cell repertoires in COVID-19. At the level of the study: The origin of the acute and convalescent COVID-19 samples was the United States, Italy and Spain.

Trimming removed 8 bases from V and 0 bases from J, with 11 bases in between. The CDR3 consists of 14 residues. Germline V gene sequence: CDR1 SGHDN, CDR2 FVKESK. The chain combines TRBV14 with TRBJ1-3; D is perhaps TRBD1 (5 bases). The origin of this receptor is a man in his forties with acute or convalescent COVID-19. Source material: peripheral blood. The CDR3 reads CASGGGSSGNTIYF. The CDR3 region has the DNA TGTGCCAGCGGCGGGGGGAGCTCTGGAAACACCATATATTTT. The full variable domain, in which reference TRBV14 and TRBJ1-3 provide the parts outside the CDR3, is EAGVTQFPSHSVIEKGQTVTLRCDPISGHDNLYWYRRVMGKEIKFLLHFVKESKQDESGMPNNRFLAERTGGTYSTLKVQPAELEDSGVYFCASGGGSSGNTIYFGEGSWLTVV.